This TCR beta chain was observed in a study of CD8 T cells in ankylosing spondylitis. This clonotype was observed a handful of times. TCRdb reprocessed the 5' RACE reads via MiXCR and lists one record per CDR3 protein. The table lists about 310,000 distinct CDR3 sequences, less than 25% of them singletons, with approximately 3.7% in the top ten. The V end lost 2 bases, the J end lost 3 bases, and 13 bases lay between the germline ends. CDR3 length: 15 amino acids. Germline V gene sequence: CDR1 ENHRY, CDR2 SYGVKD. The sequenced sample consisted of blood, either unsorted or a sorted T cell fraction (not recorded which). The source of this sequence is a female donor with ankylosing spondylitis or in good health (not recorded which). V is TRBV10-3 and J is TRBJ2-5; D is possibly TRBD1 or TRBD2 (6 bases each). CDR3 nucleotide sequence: TGTGCCATCAGTGAGGGTAAGGGGGGCGAAGAGACCCAGTACTTC. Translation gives CAISEGKGGEETQYF.